These 26 T cell receptor beta chains originate from one sample sequenced in a study of beta chain features in type 1 diabetes. Study-wide results and limits: The study found moderately but significantly shorter TCRB CDR3s in all four CD4+ subsets of Type 1 diabetes patients.

Antigens for these TCRs are unknown. Since all of the isolated RNA was reverse transcribed, expressed TCRB transcripts were what got sequenced. Data came from immunoSEQ multiplex PCR; TCRdb stores just in-frame clones and leaves some out. The sample yields around 340,000 clones, around 9% seen once. Sample: central memory CD4+ T cells from blood. These receptors were collected from a man aged 30-40 years with type 1 diabetes.

This clone was observed a handful of times. The chain joins TRBV28 to TRBJ1-5; TRBD1 matches at 8 bases. The V gene's germline CDR1 is MDHEN and CDR2 SYDVKM. The CDR3 totals 15 residues. Trimming cost V 5 bases and J 2 bases; bases outside gene matches: 5. Here the CDR3 reads CASSPDRVGNQPQHF. The CDR3, as DNA: TGTGCCAGCAGTCCGGACAGGGTGGGCAATCAGCCCCAGCATTTT.

The chain joins TRBV9 to TRBJ2-1, with 9 nucleotides matching TRBD2. V was pared by 0 bases and J by 5 bases, with 9 bases of the junction left unmatched. Germline V gives CDR1 SGDLS, CDR2 YYNGEE. The CDR3 is 17 residues long. The CDR3 DNA reads as TGTGCCAGCAGCGTAGCTTTATTGGCTAGCGGGGACAATGAGCAGTTCTTC. Its translation: CASSVALLASGDNEQFF.

This clone has a handful of counts. The sample carries other DNA sequences with the same CDR3. The chain carries TRBV20-1 and TRBJ2-3; D gene uncertain. From germline, CDR1 is DFQATT and CDR2 SNEGSKA (reference sequence). The CDR3 is 11 amino acids. The germline V and J ends were trimmed by 6 bases and 2 bases, with 6 bases remaining between them. CDR3 coding DNA: TGCAGTGCCACAGTCACAGATACGCAGTATTTT. It specifies CSATVTDTQYF.

This clone was observed many times. V usage is TRBV7-9 and J usage is TRBJ2-2; TRBD2 might be the D (6 bases). The CDR3 contains 14 residues. The V gene's germline CDR1 is SEHNR and CDR2 FQNEAQ (reference sequence). Trimming stripped 4 bases from V and 4 bases from J, with 10 bases between. CDR3 residues: CASSSGLFTGELFF. The CDR3 coding sequence is TGTGCCAGCAGCTCGGGACTCTTCACCGGGGAGCTGTTTTTT.

V usage is TRBV9 and J usage is TRBJ1-2; no definite D call. V lost 0 bases and J 7 bases, leaving 7 bases between the germline ends. The CDR3 sequence is 12 residues long. Germline V lookup: CDR1 SGDLS, CDR2 YYNGEE. CDR3 loop: CASSVEAGGYTF. In DNA, the CDR3 is TGTGCCAGCAGCGTAGAAGCAGGTGGCTACACCTTC.

This clone came up a few times. The J gene is TRBJ2-5, the V gene TRBV11-2; D perhaps matches TRBD1 (6 bases). The germline CDR1 and CDR2 sequences are SGHAT and FQNNGV. This CDR3 comprises 14 residues. V lost 4 bases, J lost 5 bases, and 14 bases lay in between. DNA for the CDR3: TGTGCCAGCAGCTCCACAGGGAAAGGGGAGACCCAGTACTTC. It translates to CASSSTGKGETQYF.

This sequence joins TRBV7-8 and TRBJ2-5; no reliable D call. The length of the CDR3 is 15 residues. Germline CDR1 reads SGHVS; CDR2 reads FQNEAQ. V was pared by 2 bases and J by 1 base, with 11 bases between. CDR3 region: CASSLRVGVQETQYF. CDR3 DNA: TGTGCCAGCAGCTTAAGGGTGGGCGTCCAAGAGACCCAGTACTTC.

This clone was found a few times. V usage is TRBV6-5 and J usage is TRBJ2-5; TRBD1 matches 8 bases. The CDR3 spans 15 residues. Unmatched junction bases numbered 4, after V lost 0 bases and J lost 4 bases. The germline CDR1 and CDR2 sequences are MNHEY and SVGAGI. The CDR3 loop is CASSYSGQAAETQYF. The CDR3 nucleotides are TGTGCCAGCAGTTACTCGGGACAGGCAGCAGAGACCCAGTACTTC.

The chain has TRBV15 and TRBJ2-5; no clear D gene. Trimming took 1 base from V and 4 from J, leaving 4 bases between them. In germline, CDR1 is LNHNV, CDR2 YYDKDF (reference sequence). The CDR3 sequence is 12 residues long. CDR3 in amino acids: CATSRGGETQYF. The DNA for the CDR3 is TGTGCCACCAGCAGAGGAGGAGAGACCCAGTACTTC.

In its sample, this clone was seen a few times. The chain employs TRBV28 and TRBJ1-1; the D gene is possibly TRBD1 (5 bases). The V gene's germline CDR1 is MDHEN and CDR2 SYDVKM. Trimming cost V 2 bases and J 1 base, with 17 bases left between them. This CDR3 contains 17 residues. CDR3 loop: CASSLPGAPVGNTEAFF. CDR3 sequence (DNA): TGTGCCAGCAGTTTACCCGGGGCCCCGGTGGGGAACACTGAAGCTTTCTTT.

J is TRBJ2-4 and V is TRBV29-1, with 8 bases that match TRBD1. This CDR3 has 13 amino acids. V lost 4 bases and J lost 6; bases outside the gene matches: 5. The V gene's germline CDR1 is SQVTM and CDR2 ANQGSEA. The CDR3 nucleotides read TGCAGCGTTGGTGGACAGGGAACAAACATTCAGTACTTC. This sequence encodes CSVGGQGTNIQYF.

This clone was observed a few times. V is TRBV28 and J is TRBJ2-1; D is perhaps TRBD2 (6 bases). The CDR3 has 16 amino acids. CDR1 is MDHEN and CDR2 is SYDVKM in the germline V gene. Trimming shortened V by 5 bases and J by 7 bases, and 21 bases separated the two germline ends. The CDR3 DNA reads TGTGCCAGCAGTCCAAATTCGGCCGGCCGGGGGAATGAGCAGTTCTTC. The encoded protein is CASSPNSAGRGNEQFF.

The rearrangement links TRBV6-5 to TRBJ2-7; D remains unclear. V lost 5 bases and J 2 bases, leaving 16 bases between the germline ends. From germline, CDR1 is MNHEY and CDR2 SVGAGI. This CDR3 is 15 amino acids long. CDR3 region: CASSTPSRSTYEQYF. Here the CDR3 DNA reads TGTGCCAGCAGTACCCCCAGCCGGAGTACCTACGAGCAGTACTTC.

As concerns this clone: This specimen includes other DNA sequences encoding the same CDR3. Here the CDR3 DNA reads TGTGCCAGCAGCGTGTCAGCGGGGAGCTCCTACGAGCAGTACTTC. Amino acids: CASSVSAGSSYEQYF. The chain combines TRBV9 with TRBJ2-7; 7 positions agree with TRBD2. After removal of 2 bases from V and 0 bases from J, the junction contained 5 bases not matched to a gene. The CDR3 runs 15 residues. Looked up from germline, CDR1 is SGDLS and CDR2 is YYNGEE.

Only a few counts were recorded for this clone. V is TRBV5-1 and J is TRBJ1-4; tentatively, D is TRBD1 (6 bases). CDR1 SGHRS and CDR2 YFSETQ come from the germline V gene. Trimming cost V 1 base and J 7 bases, with 11 bases left between them. This CDR3 spans 14 amino acids. The CDR3 is CASSLYGGPEKLFF. The CDR3 DNA sequence: TGCGCCAGCAGCTTGTATGGGGGGCCTGAAAAACTGTTTTTT. The full variable domain, completed using reference TRBV5-1 and TRBJ1-4, is KAGVTQTPRYLIKTRGQQVTLSCSPISGHRSVSWYQQTPGQGLQFLFEYFSETQRNKGNFPGRFSGRQFSNSRSEMNVSTLELGDSALYLCASSLYGGPEKLFFGSGTQLSVL.

This clone was observed a few times. The rearrangement links TRBV2 to TRBJ2-3, with 13 bases fitting TRBD2. The CDR3 consists of 16 residues. Trimming took 4 bases from V and 5 from J; bases not matched to a gene: 6. The germline CDR1 and CDR2 sequences are SNHLY and FYNNEI. DNA for the CDR3: TGTGCCAGCAGTGCTACTAGCGGGGGGGCAGGAGATACGCAGTATTTT. Residues: CASSATSGGAGDTQYF.

This clone occurred a few times. V and J are TRBV30 and TRBJ2-7, with TRBD1 matching 10 bases. Germline values: CDR1 GTSNPN, CDR2 SVGIG (reference sequence). V was clipped by 1 base and J by 4 bases; unmatched bases: 4. The length of the CDR3 is 14 residues. The CDR3 DNA reads TGTGCCTGGAGTGCGGACAGGGGGGTGTACGAGCAGTACTTC. The encoded protein is CAWSADRGVYEQYF.

This rearrangement joins TRBV15 to TRBJ1-2; D not certain. CDR1 LNHNV and CDR2 YYDKDF come from the germline V gene (reference sequence). The CDR3 loop spans 13 amino acids. Deletions cut 0 bases from V and 6 bases from J, with 8 bases between. In DNA form, the CDR3 reads TGTGCCACCAGCAGAGATGGTGCGGATGGCTACACCTTC. It is translated as CATSRDGADGYTF.

The chain carries TRBV30 and TRBJ1-2; D perhaps matches TRBD1 (5 bases). Looked up from germline, CDR1 is GTSNPN and CDR2 is SVGIG (reference sequence). This CDR3 spans 13 amino acids. V was clipped by 7 bases and J by 6 bases, with 18 bases between them. The CDR3 is CASHGAGKDGYTF. DNA of the CDR3: TGTGCCTCCCACGGGGCAGGGAAAGATGGCTACACCTTC.

J is TRBJ2-1 and V is TRBV2; 12 bases map to TRBD2. The CDR3 loop spans 15 amino acids. The germline CDR1 and CDR2 sequences are SNHLY and FYNNEI. V lost 6 bases to trimming and J lost 3 bases; unmatched junction nucleotides: 3. The CDR3 DNA sequence: TGTGCCAGCAGGGGGACTAGCGGGCTCTACAATGAGCAGTTCTTC. This sequence encodes CASRGTSGLYNEQFF. Together with reference TRBV2 and TRBJ2-1, the CDR3 gives the full variable domain: EPEVTQTPSHQVTQMGQEVILRCVPISNHLYFYWYRQILGQKVEFLVSFYNNEISEKSEIFDDQFSVERPDGSNFTLKIRSTKLEDSAMYFCASRGTSGLYNEQFFGPGTRLTVL.

The rearrangement joins TRBV4-3 to TRBJ2-1, with 14 positions matching TRBD2. Germline CDR1 and CDR2: LGHNA and YSLEER. J lost 8 bases, V lost 2 bases, and 14 bases had no gene match. The CDR3 extends over 19 amino acids. CDR3 in amino acids: CASSQYRLAGGQRSHEQFF. DNA for the CDR3: TGCGCCAGCAGCCAATACAGACTAGCGGGGGGGCAGAGGTCTCATGAGCAGTTCTTC.

This clone appeared many times. This rearrangement joins TRBV5-6 to TRBJ2-3; 7 bases align to TRBD2. Germline lookup yields CDR1 SGHDT and CDR2 YYEEEE. V lost 1 base, J lost 5 bases, and 10 bases stayed unmatched. The CDR3 runs to 16 residues. The CDR3 spells CASSLWLAASIDTQYF. The CDR3 DNA follows: TGTGCCAGCAGCTTGTGGCTAGCGGCAAGTATAGATACGCAGTATTTT.

V usage is TRBV11-2 and J usage is TRBJ1-6; D is undetermined. Trimming removed 3 bases from V and 6 bases from J, with 9 bases in between. CDR1 and CDR2 (germline): SGHAT, FQNNGV. The CDR3 contains 14 residues. Here the CDR3 DNA reads TGTGCCAGCAGCTTGAGGGAGGGTAATTCACCCCTCCACTTT. Its translation: CASSLREGNSPLHF.

The chain links TRBV7-2 to TRBJ1-2, with D unresolved. The CDR3 consists of 12 residues. V lost 1 base, J lost 8 bases, and 8 bases lay in between. Germline-derived CDR1 and CDR2 are SGHTA and FQGNSA. The CDR3 reads CASSLEISGYTF. The CDR3 DNA reads as TGTGCCAGCAGCTTAGAAATTTCCGGCTACACCTTC.

The chain is built from TRBV5-6 and TRBJ2-1, with D maybe TRBD2 (6 bases). The CDR3 runs 16 residues. V was clipped by 2 bases and J by 6 bases, with 18 bases between them. Germline V lookup: CDR1 SGHDT, CDR2 YYEEEE. The CDR3 loop reads CASSLISSGLRNEQFF. The CDR3 DNA reads TGTGCCAGCAGCTTAATATCCAGCGGGCTACGCAATGAGCAGTTCTTC. Together with reference TRBV5-6 and TRBJ2-1, the CDR3 gives the full variable domain: DAGVTQSPTHLIKTRGQQVTLRCSPKSGHDTVSWYQQALGQGPQFIFQYYEEEERQRGNFPDRFSGHQFPNYSSELNVNALLLGDSALYLCASSLISSGLRNEQFFGPGTRLTVL.

The chain joins TRBV11-2 to TRBJ1-2, with TRBD1 matching 7 bases. The CDR3 spans 14 residues. V lost 2 bases, J lost 0 bases, and 0 bases stayed unmatched. From germline, CDR1 is SGHAT and CDR2 FQNNGV. CDR3 DNA sequence: TGTGCCAGCAGCTTAACAGGGGCTAACTATGGCTACACCTTC. Translation: CASSLTGANYGYTF. Filled out from reference TRBV11-2 and TRBJ1-2, the complete variable domain reads EAGVAQSPRYKIIEKRQSVAFWCNPISGHATLYWYQQILGQGPKLLIQFQNNGVVDDSQLPKDRFSAERLKGVDSTLKIQPAKLEDSAVYLCASSLTGANYGYTFGSGTRLTVV.